Below are 29 T cell receptor beta chains sequenced from a single sample in a study of human T cells and chemical hapten exposure. Time point noted: patch test 1, 2 weeks after DPC sensitization. Treatment denoted: therapeutic diphenylcyclopropenone sensitization with weekly scalp DPC. Each CDR3 protein gets one entry after TCRdb re-called the RACE reads with MiXCR. The table lists tens of thousands of distinct CDR3 sequences, 25% to 40% of them singletons. Sequencing used whole blood, obtained in connection with sensitization to the hapten diphenylcyclopropenone (DPC). These receptors all stem from a man in his forties with alopecia areata. Some clones in this sample may be carry-over from other donors' samples.

V and J are TRBV29-1 and TRBJ2-1, with TRBD2 as a possible D gene (5 bases). Trimming took 5 bases from V and 5 from J, leaving 10 bases between them. Germline V lookup: CDR1 SQVTM, CDR2 ANQGSEA. The CDR3 is 12 amino acids. CDR3 DNA sequence: TGCAGCGTTCGTCTAGCTAACAATGAGCAGTTCTTC. Encoded protein: CSVRLANNEQFF.

This chain connects TRBV25-1 to TRBJ1-4; D is possibly TRBD1 (6 bases). V was trimmed by 0 bases and J by 7 bases, leaving 18 bases between them. CDR3 size: 17 residues. Germline values: CDR1 MGHDK, CDR2 SYGVNS. The chain's CDR3 is CASSEYAPGGITEKLFF. The DNA of the CDR3 is TGTGCCAGCAGTGAATATGCCCCCGGGGGCATCACTGAAAAACTGTTTTTT.

This chain connects TRBV5-4 to TRBJ2-2; 7 positions match TRBD1. The V gene's germline CDR1 is SGHNT and CDR2 YYREEE (reference sequence). The trim removed 5 bases at V and 5 bases at J, leaving 12 bases unmatched. The CDR3 sequence is 16 residues long. The CDR3 coding sequence is TGTGCCAGCAGTAGTCCACAGGGGCGAACGACCGGGGAGCTGTTTTTT. This sequence encodes CASSSPQGRTTGELFF. Full variable domain (outside the CDR3, taken from reference TRBV5-4 and TRBJ2-2): ETGVTQSPTHLIKTRGQQVTLRCSSQSGHNTVSWYQQALGQGPQFIFQYYREEENGRGNFPPRFSGLQFPNYSSELNVNALELDDSALYLCASSSPQGRTTGELFFGEGSRLTVL.

The sample holds a few counts of this clonotype. The chain carries TRBV5-6 and TRBJ1-2; TRBD1 matches at 9 bases. V trimming: 4 bases; J trimming: 2 bases; junction bases outside the gene matches: 6. The CDR3 sequence is 15 residues long. Germline values: CDR1 SGHDT, CDR2 YYEEEE. CDR3 DNA: TGTGCCAGCAGCAGGGAAGGACAGGGGAACTATGGCTACACCTTC. This encodes CASSREGQGNYGYTF.

As concerns this clonotype: An end of the junction does not agree with germline; a read error may underlie this. The gene calls are TRBV7-9 and TRBJ1-1; possible D gene TRBD1, 6 bases. Germline CDR1 and CDR2: SEHNR and FQNEAQ (reference sequence). The CDR3 length is 12 residues. CDR3: CASSFRGTETFF. Here the CDR3 DNA reads TGTGCCAGCAGCTTCAGGGGCACTGAAACTTTCTTT.

As concerns this clonotype: A read error is possible here, since a much larger clone lies one base away. The V and J genes are TRBV30 and TRBJ1-1; D call uncertain. Per the germline V gene, CDR1 is GTSNPN and CDR2 is SVGIG (reference sequence). CDR3 length: 12 residues. CDR3 loop: CAWSDGNTETFF. The CDR3 DNA sequence: TGTGCCTGGAGTGACGGGAACACTGAAACTTTCTTT.

The chain employs TRBV12-3 or TRBV12-4 and TRBJ1-5; D is unresolved. This CDR3 contains 14 residues. V lost 6 bases, J lost 2 bases, and 11 bases lay in between. CDR3 coding DNA: TGTGCCAGCAGCCACCTGAGTGGCAATCAGCCCCAGCATTTT. Translated, it gives CASSHLSGNQPQHF.

This clonotype was seen a handful of times. The CDR3: CASSIAGTVWFF. The CDR3 nucleotides read TGTGCCAGTAGTATTGCGGGGACAGTTTGGTTCTTC. The V call is TRBV19, the J call TRBJ2-1, with D maybe TRBD1 (7 bases). V gave up 3 bases and J gave up 15 bases, with 15 bases separating them. The CDR3 is made up of 12 amino acids. Germline CDR1 reads LNHDA; CDR2 reads SQIVND (reference sequence).

This sequence joins TRBV12-3 or TRBV12-4 and TRBJ1-2, with 8 bases fitting TRBD1. The CDR3 spans 14 residues. Unmatched junction bases numbered 8, after V lost 6 bases and J lost 5 bases. CDR3 sequence reads: CASRGIGTGYGYTF. CDR3 sequence (DNA): TGTGCCAGCAGGGGTATCGGGACAGGATATGGCTACACCTTC.

This clonotype was recorded a few times. The chain links TRBV19 to TRBJ2-4; 7 bases are shared with TRBD1. This CDR3 contains 17 residues. Per the germline V gene, CDR1 is LNHDA and CDR2 is SQIVND (reference sequence). V trimming: 4 bases; J trimming: 7 bases; junction bases outside the gene matches: 16. CDR3 region: CASSTIADRERDNIQYF. CDR3 sequence (DNA): TGTGCCAGTAGTACTATCGCCGACAGGGAAAGGGACAACATTCAGTACTTC. The full variable domain, completed using reference TRBV19 and TRBJ2-4, is DGGITQSPKYLFRKEGQNVTLSCEQNLNHDAMYWYRQDPGQGLRLIYYSQIVNDFQKGDIAEGYSVSREKKESFPLTVTSAQKNPTAFYLCASSTIADRERDNIQYFGAGTRLSVL.

The chain uses TRBV20-1 and TRBJ1-5, with D unclear. V lost 6 bases and J 5 bases, leaving 14 bases between the germline ends. The CDR3 length is 13 residues. The germline CDR1 and CDR2 sequences are DFQATT and SNEGSKA (reference sequence). The CDR3 nucleotides are TGCAGTGCCAGGATGGATGAGGATCAGCCCCAGCATTTT. Its protein is CSARMDEDQPQHF.

This clonotype was recorded a few times. This chain connects TRBV21-1 to TRBJ2-5; TRBD2, the table's D call, was not compared with the DNA. TRBV21-1 is recorded as a pseudogene. The CDR3 is 18 amino acids. The CDR3 reads CASSKRGRLAGVQETQYF. The CDR3 DNA reads TGTGCCAGCAGCAAACGGGGTCGGCTAGCGGGAGTTCAAGAGACCCAGTACTTC.

The chain carries TRBV10-3 and TRBJ2-3; D is perhaps TRBD2 (6 bases). The CDR3 sequence is 15 residues long. The V gene lost 5 bases and the J gene lost 6 bases, with 18 bases spanning the gap. From germline, CDR1 is ENHRY and CDR2 SYGVKD. CDR3 in amino acids: CAISTADAGRDTQYF. The CDR3 region has the DNA TGTGCCATCAGTACCGCTGACGCTGGGAGGGATACGCAGTATTTT.

This clonotype was detected only a few times. V usage is TRBV20-1 and J usage is TRBJ1-1; 7 nucleotides agree with TRBD1. Per germline, CDR1 DFQATT and CDR2 SNEGSKA (reference sequence). There are 14 residues in the CDR3. V was pared by 1 base and J by 7 bases, with 9 bases of the junction left unmatched. The chain's CDR3 is CSARVGTAVNEAFF. Written as DNA, the CDR3 is TGCAGTGCTAGAGTCGGGACAGCTGTAAATGAAGCTTTCTTT.

In regard to this clonotype: The junction departs from germline at one end; a sequencing error may be responsible. The chain has TRBV20-1 and TRBJ1-5; D remains ambiguous. Germline V gives CDR1 DFQATT, CDR2 SNEGSKA (reference sequence). The CDR3 extends over 13 amino acids. In DNA form, the CDR3 reads TGCAGTGCTATGATCGGAACAATCAGGACCCAGAATTTT. This encodes CSAMIGTIRTQNF.

The chain has TRBV4-2 and TRBJ2-7; TRBD1 agrees at 7 bases. The CDR3 length is 17 residues. The ends lost 4 bases at V and 1 base at J; junction bases unmatched: 13. From germline, CDR1 is LGHNA and CDR2 YNFKEQ. CDR3 sequence: CASSPLPDRDASYEQYF. The CDR3 nucleotides are TGTGCCAGCAGCCCCCTCCCCGACAGGGACGCTTCCTACGAGCAGTACTTC.

This clonotype was found a few times. The chain carries TRBV27 and TRBJ2-1; 7 bases are a match to TRBD1. The germline CDR1 and CDR2 sequences are MNHEY and SMNVEV (reference sequence). The CDR3 runs 15 residues. The V gene end was trimmed by 4 bases and the J gene end by 3 bases; junction bases not matched to a gene: 6. The CDR3 nucleotides read TGTGCCAGCAGTTCTTCCCGGGACAGCTACAATGAGCAGTTCTTC. As protein: CASSSSRDSYNEQFF.

This chain joins TRBV28 and TRBJ1-5; D may be TRBD1 (6 bases). V was clipped by 6 bases and J by 2 bases, with 14 bases between them. The length of the CDR3 is 15 residues. The germline V gene has CDR1 MDHEN and CDR2 SYDVKM. DNA of the CDR3: TGTGCCAGCAGCTTTGGGGGCGCAGGCAATCAGCCCCAGCATTTT. Amino acids: CASSFGGAGNQPQHF.

The chain recombines TRBV7-9 with TRBJ2-5; D unresolved. The V end was cut by 1 base, the J end by 3 bases, with 21 bases between. This CDR3 region has 18 residues. Germline loops: CDR1 SEHNR, CDR2 FQNEAQ (reference sequence). The CDR3 DNA reads TGTGCCAGCAGCTTAGTTCTCCGGGCCCCAGCCAACAAAGAGACCCAGTACTTC. As protein: CASSLVLRAPANKETQYF.

The chain has TRBV29-1 and TRBJ2-3; 10 nucleotides agree with TRBD2. The V gene's germline CDR1 is SQVTM and CDR2 ANQGSEA. The CDR3 totals 18 residues. V was clipped by 4 bases and J by 4 bases; unmatched bases: 17. The CDR3 spells CSVAGVVSSGSGSDTQYF. The CDR3 DNA is TGCAGCGTTGCCGGAGTCGTATCTAGCGGGAGTGGATCAGATACGCAGTATTTT.

This clonotype has a handful of counts. The rearrangement uses TRBV2 and TRBJ1-1; D is ambiguous. V was trimmed by 4 bases and J by 2 bases, leaving 5 bases between them. The CDR3 loop spans 12 amino acids. Germline V gene data show CDR1 as SNHLY and CDR2 as FYNNEI. The CDR3 sequence is CASSVSNTEAFF. CDR3 nucleotides: TGTGCCAGCAGTGTTTCCAACACTGAAGCTTTCTTT. The variable domain in full, with the rest retrieved from reference TRBV2 and TRBJ1-1, is EPEVTQTPSHQVTQMGQEVILRCVPISNHLYFYWYRQILGQKVEFLVSFYNNEISEKSEIFDDQFSVERPDGSNFTLKIRSTKLEDSAMYFCASSVSNTEAFFGQGTRLTVV.

This sequence joins TRBV20-1 and TRBJ2-7; D may be TRBD2 (5 bases). V gave up 3 bases and J gave up 3 bases, with 12 bases separating them. The CDR3 consists of 13 residues. Looked up from germline, CDR1 is DFQATT and CDR2 is SNEGSKA (reference sequence). CDR3 DNA sequence: TGCAGTGCTAGTAGCGTCAGAATCTACGAGCAGTACTTC. Residues: CSASSVRIYEQYF.

This clonotype was picked up a small number of times. This chain links TRBV20-1 with TRBJ2-3, with D tentatively TRBD1 (6 bases). The CDR3 is 17 amino acids. Germline CDR1 reads DFQATT; CDR2 reads SNEGSKA (reference sequence). V dropped 3 bases and J dropped 0 bases, with 19 bases sitting between them. DNA of the CDR3: TGCAGTGCTAGGTCCCATAAGGGGGACCCCAGCACAGATACGCAGTATTTT. This gives the protein CSARSHKGDPSTDTQYF.

The table lists this clonotype with a few counts. The chain is built from TRBV7-2 and TRBJ2-7; D possibly corresponds to TRBD1 (6 bases). V was trimmed by 2 bases and J by 6 bases, leaving 17 bases between them. The CDR3 loop spans 15 amino acids. Germline loops: CDR1 SGHTA, CDR2 FQGNSA. CDR3 DNA sequence: TGTGCCAGCAGCTTAAGTCCTTCCCAGGGGCCCGAGCAGTACTTC. Translated: CASSLSPSQGPEQYF.

The chain combines TRBV12-3 or TRBV12-4 with TRBJ2-1; TRBD1 agrees at 8 bases. This CDR3 is 16 amino acids long. V gave up 4 bases and J gave up 1 base; unmatched junction bases: 6. CDR3 loop: CASSSTRDRSYNEQFF. DNA for the CDR3: TGTGCCAGCAGTTCAACCCGGGACAGGTCCTACAATGAGCAGTTCTTC.

CDR3 DNA: TGTGCCATCAGGGGAACAGGGAGCGCGGCAGATACGCAGTATTTT. Translation: CAIRGTGSAADTQYF. This chain uses TRBV10-3 with TRBJ2-3, with D perhaps matching TRBD1 (6 bases). The CDR3 is made up of 15 amino acids. V was shortened by 6 bases and J by 4 bases, with 17 bases between the two germline ends. Germline lookup yields CDR1 ENHRY and CDR2 SYGVKD.

The V and J genes are TRBV5-6 and TRBJ2-6; D is uncertain. Trimming pared 4 bases from V and 3 bases from J, leaving 8 bases between. The CDR3 spans 14 residues. Germline lookup yields CDR1 SGHDT and CDR2 YYEEEE. This CDR3 reads CASSGSYGANVLTF. CDR3 sequence (DNA): TGTGCCAGCAGCGGGTCTTATGGGGCCAACGTCCTGACTTTC. Combining the CDR3 with reference TRBV5-6 and TRBJ2-6 gives the whole variable domain DAGVTQSPTHLIKTRGQQVTLRCSPKSGHDTVSWYQQALGQGPQFIFQYYEEEERQRGNFPDRFSGHQFPNYSSELNVNALLLGDSALYLCASSGSYGANVLTFGAGSRLTVL.

The genes are TRBV20-1 and TRBJ2-7; 7 bases map to TRBD2. Germline V gene lookup returns CDR1 DFQATT and CDR2 SNEGSKA (reference sequence). The V and J ends lost 0 bases and 3 bases, in that order; junction bases with no gene match: 11. The CDR3 is 16 amino acids. CDR3 in DNA: TGCAGTGCTAGAGATCCGAGCGAGACGGGAGGCTACGAGCAGTACTTC. It encodes CSARDPSETGGYEQYF.

This clonotype was observed a handful of times. The chain carries TRBV18 and TRBJ1-5, with a possible D match to TRBD1 (6 bases). This CDR3 contains 17 residues. Germline CDR1 KGHSH, CDR2 LQKENI. Trimming left V 3 bases short and J 1 base short, with 16 bases between. CDR3 nucleotides: TGTGCCAGCTCACCTGTCGGGGGGCCAGGAAGCAATCAGCCCCAGCATTTT. Translating it yields CASSPVGGPGSNQPQHF.